This T cell receptor beta chain was observed in a study of CD8 T cells in Susac syndrome. Broader study findings: It was acknowledged by the study that relatively few individuals were included in its TCR sequencing and HLA analysis.

In regard to this clonotype: Its specificity is not known.

With random hexamers, reverse transcription was performed on roughly 0.45 to 1 ug of RNA. TCRdb re-called the immunoSEQ multiplex PCR reads through MiXCR, storing one row per CDR3 protein. The sample holds about 400,000 distinct CDR3 sequences, approximately 85% seen once. The multiple sclerosis controls, all treatment-naive patients, had relapsing-remitting disease that was stable or active. Germline V lookup: CDR1 SQVTM, CDR2 ANQGSEA. The CDR3 is 13 amino acids. V gave up 8 bases and J gave up 1 base, with 11 bases separating them. This sequence was found in a human donor with multiple sclerosis. The chain employs TRBV29-1 and TRBJ2-2; D gene uncertain. The sequencing input was CD8+ T cells from PBMCs. CDR3 residues: CSIRWGNTGELFF. CDR3 nucleotides: TGCAGCATCCGCTGGGGGAACACCGGGGAGCTGTTTTTT.